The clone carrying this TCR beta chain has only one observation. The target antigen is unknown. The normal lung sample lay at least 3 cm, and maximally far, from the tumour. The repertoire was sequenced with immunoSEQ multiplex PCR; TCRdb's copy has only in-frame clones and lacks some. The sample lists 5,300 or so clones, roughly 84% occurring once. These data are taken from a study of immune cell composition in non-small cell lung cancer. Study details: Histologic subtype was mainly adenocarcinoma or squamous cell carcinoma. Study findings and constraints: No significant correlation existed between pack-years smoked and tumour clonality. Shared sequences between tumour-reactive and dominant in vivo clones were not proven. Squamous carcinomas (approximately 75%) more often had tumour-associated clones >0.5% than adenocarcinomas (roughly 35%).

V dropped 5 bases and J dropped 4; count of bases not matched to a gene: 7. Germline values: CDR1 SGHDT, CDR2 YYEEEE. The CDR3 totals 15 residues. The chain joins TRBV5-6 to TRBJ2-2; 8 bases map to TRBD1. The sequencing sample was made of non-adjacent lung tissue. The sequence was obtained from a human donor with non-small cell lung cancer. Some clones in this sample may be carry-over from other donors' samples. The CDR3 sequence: CASRSDRAGTGELFF. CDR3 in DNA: TGTGCCAGCAGATCGGACAGGGCGGGCACCGGGGAGCTGTTTTTT. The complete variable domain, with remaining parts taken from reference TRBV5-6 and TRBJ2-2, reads DAGVTQSPTHLIKTRGQQVTLRCSPKSGHDTVSWYQQALGQGPQFIFQYYEEEERQRGNFPDRFSGHQFPNYSSELNVNALLLGDSALYLCASRSDRAGTGELFFGEGSRLTVL.